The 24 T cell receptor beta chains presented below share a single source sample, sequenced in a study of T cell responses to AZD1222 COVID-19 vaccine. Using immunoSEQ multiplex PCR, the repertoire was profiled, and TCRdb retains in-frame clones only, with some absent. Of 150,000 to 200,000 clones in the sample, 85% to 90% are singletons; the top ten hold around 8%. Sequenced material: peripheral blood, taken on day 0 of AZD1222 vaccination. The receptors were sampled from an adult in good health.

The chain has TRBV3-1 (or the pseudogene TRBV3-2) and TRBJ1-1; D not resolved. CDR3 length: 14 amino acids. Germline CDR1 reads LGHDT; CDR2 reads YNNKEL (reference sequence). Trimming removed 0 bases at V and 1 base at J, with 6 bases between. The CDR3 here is CASSQEFANTEAFF. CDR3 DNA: TGTGCCAGCAGCCAAGAATTCGCGAACACTGAAGCTTTCTTT.

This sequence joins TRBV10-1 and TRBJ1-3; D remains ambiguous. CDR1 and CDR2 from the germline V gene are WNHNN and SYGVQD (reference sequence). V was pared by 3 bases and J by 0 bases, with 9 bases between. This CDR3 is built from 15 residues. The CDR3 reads CASSDTGSSGNTIYF. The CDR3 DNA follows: TGCGCCAGCAGTGACACGGGGAGCTCTGGAAACACCATATATTTT.

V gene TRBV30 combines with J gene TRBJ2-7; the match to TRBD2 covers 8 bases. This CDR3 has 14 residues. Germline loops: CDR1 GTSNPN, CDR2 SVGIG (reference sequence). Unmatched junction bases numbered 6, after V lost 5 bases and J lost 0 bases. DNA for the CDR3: TGTGCCTGGGGGTCCGCGGGGGGCTCCTACGAGCAGTACTTC. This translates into CAWGSAGGSYEQYF. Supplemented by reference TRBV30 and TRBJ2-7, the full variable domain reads SQTIHQWPATLVQPVGSPLSLECTVEGTSNPNLYWYRQAAGRGLQLLFYSVGIGQISSEVPQNLSASRPQDRQFILSSKKLLLSDSGFYLCAWGSAGGSYEQYFGPGTRLTVT.

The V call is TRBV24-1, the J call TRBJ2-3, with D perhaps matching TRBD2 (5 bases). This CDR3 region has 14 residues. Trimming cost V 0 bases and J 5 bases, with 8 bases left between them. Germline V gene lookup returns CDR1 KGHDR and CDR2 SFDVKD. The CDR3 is CATSDLDYIDTQYF. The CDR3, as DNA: TGTGCCACCAGTGATTTGGACTATATAGATACGCAGTATTTT.

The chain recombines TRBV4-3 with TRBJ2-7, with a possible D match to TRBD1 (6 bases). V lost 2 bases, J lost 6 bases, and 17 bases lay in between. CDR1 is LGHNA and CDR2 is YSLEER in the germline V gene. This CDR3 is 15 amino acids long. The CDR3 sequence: CASSQYRALGGEQYF. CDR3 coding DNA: TGCGCCAGCAGCCAATACAGGGCCCTCGGTGGCGAGCAGTACTTC.

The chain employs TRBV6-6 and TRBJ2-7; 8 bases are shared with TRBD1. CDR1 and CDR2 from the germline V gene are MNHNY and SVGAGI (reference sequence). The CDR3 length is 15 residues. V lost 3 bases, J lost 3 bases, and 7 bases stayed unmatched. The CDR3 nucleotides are TGTGCCAGCAGTTATCTGGACAGGGATGGCTACGAGCAGTACTTC. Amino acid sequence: CASSYLDRDGYEQYF.

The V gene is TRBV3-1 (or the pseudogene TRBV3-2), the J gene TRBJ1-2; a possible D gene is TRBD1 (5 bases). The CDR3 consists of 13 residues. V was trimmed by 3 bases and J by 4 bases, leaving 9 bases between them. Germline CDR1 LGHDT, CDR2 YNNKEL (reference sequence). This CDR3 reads CASSQATAYGYTF. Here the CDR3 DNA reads TGTGCCAGCAGCCAGGCGACAGCCTATGGCTACACCTTC.

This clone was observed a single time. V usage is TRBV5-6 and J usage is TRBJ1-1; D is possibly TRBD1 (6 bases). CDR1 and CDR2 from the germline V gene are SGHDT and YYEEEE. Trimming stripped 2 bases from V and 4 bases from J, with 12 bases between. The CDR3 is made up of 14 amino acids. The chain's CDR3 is CASSLGQWITEAFF. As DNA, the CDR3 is TGTGCCAGCAGCTTAGGACAGTGGATCACTGAAGCTTTCTTT. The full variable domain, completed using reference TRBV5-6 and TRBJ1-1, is DAGVTQSPTHLIKTRGQQVTLRCSPKSGHDTVSWYQQALGQGPQFIFQYYEEEERQRGNFPDRFSGHQFPNYSSELNVNALLLGDSALYLCASSLGQWITEAFFGQGTRLTVV.

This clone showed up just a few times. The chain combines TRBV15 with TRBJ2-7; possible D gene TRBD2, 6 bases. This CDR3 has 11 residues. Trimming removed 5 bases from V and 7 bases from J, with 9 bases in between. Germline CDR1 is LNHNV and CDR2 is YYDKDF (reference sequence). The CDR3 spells CATSAGGEQYF. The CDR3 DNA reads TGTGCCACCAGCGCCGGAGGGGAGCAGTACTTC.

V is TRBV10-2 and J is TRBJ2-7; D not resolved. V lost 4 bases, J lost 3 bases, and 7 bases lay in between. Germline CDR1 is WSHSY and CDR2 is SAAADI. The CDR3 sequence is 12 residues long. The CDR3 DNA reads TGCGCCAGCAGTGCCGTTGGCTACGAGCAGTACTTC. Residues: CASSAVGYEQYF.

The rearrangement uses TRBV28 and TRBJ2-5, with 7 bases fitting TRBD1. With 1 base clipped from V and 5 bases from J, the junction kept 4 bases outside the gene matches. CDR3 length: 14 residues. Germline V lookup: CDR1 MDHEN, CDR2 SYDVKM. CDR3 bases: TGTGCCAGCAGTTTATTAACCAGGGGGGAGACCCAGTACTTC. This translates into CASSLLTRGETQYF.

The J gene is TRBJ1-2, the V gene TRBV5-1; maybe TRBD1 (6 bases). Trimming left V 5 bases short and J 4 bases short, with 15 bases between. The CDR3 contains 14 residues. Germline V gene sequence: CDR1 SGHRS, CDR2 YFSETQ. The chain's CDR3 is CASRQVQGGYGYTF. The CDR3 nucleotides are TGCGCCAGCAGGCAGGTACAGGGAGGCTATGGCTACACCTTC. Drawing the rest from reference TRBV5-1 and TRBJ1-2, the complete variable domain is KAGVTQTPRYLIKTRGQQVTLSCSPISGHRSVSWYQQTPGQGLQFLFEYFSETQRNKGNFPGRFSGRQFSNSRSEMNVSTLELGDSALYLCASRQVQGGYGYTFGSGTRLTVV.

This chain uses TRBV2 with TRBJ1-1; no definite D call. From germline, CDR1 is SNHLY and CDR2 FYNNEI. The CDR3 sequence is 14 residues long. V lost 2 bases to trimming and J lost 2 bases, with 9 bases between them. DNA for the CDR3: TGTGCCAGCAGTGAACCGGTGGGAAACACTGAAGCTTTCTTT. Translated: CASSEPVGNTEAFF.

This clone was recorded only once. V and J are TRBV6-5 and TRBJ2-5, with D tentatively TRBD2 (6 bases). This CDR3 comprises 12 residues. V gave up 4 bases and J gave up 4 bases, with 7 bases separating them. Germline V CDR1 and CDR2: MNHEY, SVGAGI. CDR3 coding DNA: TGTGCCAGCAGTTCCGGGGGAGAGACCCAGTACTTC. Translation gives CASSSGGETQYF.

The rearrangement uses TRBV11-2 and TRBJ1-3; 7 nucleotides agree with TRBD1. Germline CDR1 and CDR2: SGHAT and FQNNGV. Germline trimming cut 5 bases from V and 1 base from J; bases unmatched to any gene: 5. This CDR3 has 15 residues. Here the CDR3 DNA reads TGTGCCAGCAGCCGACAGGGTACATCTGGAAACACCATATATTTT. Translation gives CASSRQGTSGNTIYF.

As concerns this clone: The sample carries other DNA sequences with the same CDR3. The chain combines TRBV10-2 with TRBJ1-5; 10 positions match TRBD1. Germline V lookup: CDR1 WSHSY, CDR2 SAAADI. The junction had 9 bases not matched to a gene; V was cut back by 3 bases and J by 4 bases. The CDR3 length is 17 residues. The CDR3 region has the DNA TGCGCCAGCAGTGACGGTCGAGACAGGGGGCGGAATCAGCCCCAGCATTTT. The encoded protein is CASSDGRDRGRNQPQHF.

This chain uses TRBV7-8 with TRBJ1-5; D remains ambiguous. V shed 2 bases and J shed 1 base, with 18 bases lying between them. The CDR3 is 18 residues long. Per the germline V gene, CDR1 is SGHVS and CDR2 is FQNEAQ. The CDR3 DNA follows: TGTGCCAGCAGCTTATTGGTAAGGTCAGCGGGAAGCAATCAGCCCCAGCATTTT. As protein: CASSLLVRSAGSNQPQHF.

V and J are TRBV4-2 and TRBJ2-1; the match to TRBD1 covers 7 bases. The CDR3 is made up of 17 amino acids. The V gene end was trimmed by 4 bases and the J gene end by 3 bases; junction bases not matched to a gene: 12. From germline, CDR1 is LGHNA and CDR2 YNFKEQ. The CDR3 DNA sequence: TGTGCCAGCAGCCCTGAACAGGGGTCGGCATTCTACAATGAGCAGTTCTTC. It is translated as CASSPEQGSAFYNEQFF.

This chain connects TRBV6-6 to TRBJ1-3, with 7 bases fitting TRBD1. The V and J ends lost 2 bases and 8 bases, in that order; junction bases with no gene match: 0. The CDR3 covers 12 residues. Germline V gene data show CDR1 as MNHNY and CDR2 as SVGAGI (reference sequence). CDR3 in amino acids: CASSYDRDTIYF. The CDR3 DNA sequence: TGTGCCAGCAGTTACGACAGGGACACCATATATTTT.

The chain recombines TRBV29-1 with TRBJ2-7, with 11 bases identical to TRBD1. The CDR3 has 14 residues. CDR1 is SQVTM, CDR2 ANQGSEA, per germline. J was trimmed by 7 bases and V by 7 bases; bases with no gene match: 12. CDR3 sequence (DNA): TGCAGCGCATGCAAAGGACAGGGGGCATATGAGCAGTACTTC. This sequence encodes CSACKGQGAYEQYF.

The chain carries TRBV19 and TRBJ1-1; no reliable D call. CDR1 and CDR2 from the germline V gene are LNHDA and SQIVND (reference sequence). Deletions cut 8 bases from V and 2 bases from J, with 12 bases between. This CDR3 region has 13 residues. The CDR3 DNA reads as TGTGCCAGTCGATTTGGCCATAACACTGAAGCTTTCTTT. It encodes CASRFGHNTEAFF.

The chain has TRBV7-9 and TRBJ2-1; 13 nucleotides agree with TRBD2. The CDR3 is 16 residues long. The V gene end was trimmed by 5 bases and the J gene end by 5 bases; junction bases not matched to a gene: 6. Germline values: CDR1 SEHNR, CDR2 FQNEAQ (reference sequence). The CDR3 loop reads CASSPRTSGGHNEQFF. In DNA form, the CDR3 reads TGTGCCAGCAGCCCTCGGACTAGCGGGGGCCACAATGAGCAGTTCTTC.

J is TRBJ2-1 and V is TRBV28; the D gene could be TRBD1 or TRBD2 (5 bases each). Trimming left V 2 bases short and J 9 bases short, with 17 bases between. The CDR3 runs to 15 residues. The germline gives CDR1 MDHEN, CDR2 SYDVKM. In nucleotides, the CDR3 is TGTGCCAGCAGTTTAAACACAGGACGTGGGGGTGAGCAGTTCTTC. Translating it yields CASSLNTGRGGEQFF.

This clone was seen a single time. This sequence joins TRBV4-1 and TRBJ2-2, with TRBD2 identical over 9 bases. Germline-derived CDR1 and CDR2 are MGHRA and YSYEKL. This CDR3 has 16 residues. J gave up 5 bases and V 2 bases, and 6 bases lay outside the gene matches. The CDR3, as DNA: TGCGCCAGCAGCCAAACCGGGACTAGCTTAACCGGGGAGCTGTTTTTT. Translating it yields CASSQTGTSLTGELFF.